The TCR beta chain under discussion was sequenced for a study of PD-L1 blockade in urothelial cancer. The wider study: Blood analysis occurred 3 weeks (second dose) and 6 weeks after treatment start. Blood yielded a median of approximately 130,000 T cells per sample.

TCRdb's table, derived via immunoSEQ multiplex PCR, lists solely in-frame clones and lacks some. The table includes about 43,000 clones, 80% detected once. Trimming removed 2 bases at V and 3 bases at J, with 8 bases between. CDR1 and CDR2 (germline): SGHTA, FQGNSA. The CDR3 is made up of 13 amino acids. As to time point: pretreatment peripheral blood. This clonotype was sampled from a man aged 55-75 years with urothelial cancer. V and J are TRBV7-2 and TRBJ2-7; tentatively, D is TRBD1 (6 bases). Material: PBMCs, obtained around atezolizumab (anti-PD-L1) treatment. The DNA for the CDR3 is TGTGCCAGCAGCTTAATGACAGGCTACGAGCAGTACTTC. Translating gives CASSLMTGYEQYF.